This T cell receptor beta chain comes out of a study of blood T cell repertoires in COVID-19. Study at large: COVID-19 samples collected from the United States, Italy and Spain covered acute and convalescent phases. Sample material is recorded as cDNA or gDNA derived from T cells, B-cell-depleted T cells, or PBMCs.

As handled by the study authors: Cell counts per sample came from amplifying reference gene primers. Sequencing used immunoSEQ multiplex PCR; TCRdb keeps in-frame clones, though not all of them. Clone size and the V and J calls come from that table; the DNA yielded D and trimming. This sample has thousands of clones; about four fifths occur once, and the top ten carry about 30%. CDR1 and CDR2 from the germline V gene are MNHEY and SVGAGI. V was trimmed by 4 bases and J by 0 bases, leaving 10 bases between them. The CDR3 consists of 15 residues. A few counts support this clone. The V and J genes are TRBV6-5 and TRBJ1-3; D is unclear. The clonotype was recovered from a human donor in a cohort sampled during active COVID-19. What was sequenced was peripheral blood. The CDR3 loop is CASSSDGVSGNTIYF. The CDR3 region has the DNA TGTGCCAGCAGTTCGGACGGGGTCTCTGGAAACACCATATATTTT.